The rows below give T cell receptor beta chains drawn from one sample of a study of shared T cell receptors in the human thymus. Data came from immunoSEQ multiplex PCR; TCRdb stores just in-frame clones and leaves some out. The sample has 500,000 to 850,000 clones, more than 75% seen once; the top ten hold more than 0.009%. Separately, the same data were catalogued under a study of human thymus T cells.

The source material was thymocytes. The receptor source for this set is a boy in the first two years of life with a congenital heart defect. CDR3s include the opening cysteine and the closing phenylalanine or tryptophan. The D gene is left open where the match is weak. A row's size may be missing; if present it is once, few, many or a size class.

clone_size: once; d_call: TRBD1; j_call: TRBJ1-2; v_call: TRBV7-2; cdr3_aa: CASSLEGQARDGYTF; cdr3_nt: TGTGCCAGCAGCTTAGAAGGACAGGCTCGGGATGGCTACACCTTC
clone_size: -; d_call: TRBD1; j_call: TRBJ1-4; v_call: TRBV10-2; cdr3_aa: CASSETDRGRDEKLFF; cdr3_nt: TGCGCCAGCAGTGAAACGGACAGGGGAAGGGATGAAAAACTGTTTTTT
clone_size: once; d_call: -; j_call: TRBJ2-7; v_call: TRBV9; cdr3_aa: CASSVGVIREQYF; cdr3_nt: TGTGCCAGCAGCGTAGGAGTCATCCGCGAGCAGTACTTC
clone_size: -; d_call: TRBD2; j_call: TRBJ2-1; v_call: TRBV28; cdr3_aa: CASIWEREGQWEQFF; cdr3_nt: TGTGCCAGCATTTGGGAGCGGGAGGGCCAGTGGGAGCAGTTCTTC
clone_size: -; d_call: -; j_call: TRBJ2-1; v_call: TRBV7-9; cdr3_aa: CASSHQRRTNEQFF; cdr3_nt: TGTGCCAGCAGCCACCAGCGCAGAACCAATGAGCAGTTCTTC
clone_size: -; d_call: TRBD2; j_call: TRBJ2-7; v_call: TRBV4-2; cdr3_aa: CASSHGLAGGYGQYF; cdr3_nt: TGTGCCAGCAGCCACGGACTAGCGGGGGGGTATGGGCAGTACTTC
clone_size: -; d_call: -; j_call: TRBJ2-5; v_call: TRBV7-8; cdr3_aa: CASSLTLPQETQYF; cdr3_nt: TGTGCCAGCAGCTTAACTCTTCCCCAAGAGACCCAGTACTTC
clone_size: -; d_call: -; j_call: TRBJ2-5; v_call: TRBV12-5; cdr3_aa: CASGLVLGTGEEETQYF; cdr3_nt: TGTGCTAGTGGTTTGGTATTGGGAACAGGGGAGGAAGAGACCCAGTACTTC
clone_size: -; d_call: TRBD1; j_call: TRBJ1-5; v_call: TRBV7-9; cdr3_aa: CASSRGQGNQPQHF; cdr3_nt: TGTGCCAGCTCGAGGGGACAGGGCAATCAGCCCCAGCATTTT
clone_size: -; d_call: TRBD1; j_call: TRBJ2-7; v_call: TRBV4-3; cdr3_aa: CASSQTGGSSYEQYF; cdr3_nt: TGCGCCAGCAGCCAGACAGGGGGTAGCTCCTACGAGCAGTACTTC
clone_size: -; d_call: TRBD2; j_call: TRBJ2-5; v_call: TRBV6-5; cdr3_aa: CASSSQAGQETQYF; cdr3_nt: TGTGCCAGCAGTTCCCAAGCGGGGCAAGAGACCCAGTACTTC
clone_size: -; d_call: TRBD1; j_call: TRBJ2-1; v_call: TRBV13; cdr3_aa: CASSLGGQGRRNEQFF; cdr3_nt: TGTGCCAGCAGCTTAGGGGGACAGGGGAGGAGGAATGAGCAGTTCTTC
clone_size: -; d_call: -; j_call: TRBJ1-3; v_call: TRBV28; cdr3_aa: CASSYRPFSGNTIYF; cdr3_nt: TGTGCCAGCAGCTACAGGCCATTCTCTGGAAACACCATATATTTT
clone_size: -; d_call: TRBD1; j_call: TRBJ1-2; v_call: TRBV11-2; cdr3_aa: CASSFTKDRKLVYGYTF; cdr3_nt: TGTGCCAGCAGCTTTACCAAGGACAGGAAACTTGTCTATGGCTACACCTTC
clone_size: -; d_call: -; j_call: TRBJ2-2; v_call: TRBV18; cdr3_aa: CASSPPSGHKSTGELFF; cdr3_nt: TGTGCCAGCTCACCACCCTCGGGACACAAGTCCACCGGGGAGCTGTTTTTT
clone_size: -; d_call: TRBD2; j_call: TRBJ2-1; v_call: TRBV6-6; cdr3_aa: CASSYSSPQLAGQFF; cdr3_nt: TGTGCCAGCAGTTACTCCTCTCCCCAACTAGCGGGGCAGTTCTTC
clone_size: few; d_call: -; j_call: TRBJ1-3; v_call: TRBV5-8; cdr3_aa: CAREGQLIDF; cdr3_nt: TGTGCCAGAGAGGGACAACTAATCGATTTT
clone_size: -; d_call: TRBD2; j_call: TRBJ2-7; v_call: TRBV18; cdr3_aa: CASSPSGGDNEQYF; cdr3_nt: TGTGCCAGCTCACCAAGCGGGGGGGACAACGAGCAGTACTTC
clone_size: once; d_call: -; j_call: TRBJ1-5; v_call: TRBV4-3; cdr3_aa: CASSQDEGDQPQHF; cdr3_nt: TGCGCCAGCAGCCAAGATGAAGGGGATCAGCCCCAGCATTTT
clone_size: -; d_call: TRBD1; j_call: TRBJ1-1; v_call: TRBV14; cdr3_aa: CASSSKDRDSRGTEAFF; cdr3_nt: TGTGCCAGCAGCTCTAAAGACCGGGACAGCCGCGGGACTGAAGCTTTCTTT
clone_size: -; d_call: -; j_call: TRBJ2-1; v_call: TRBV20-1; cdr3_aa: CSAPSNNEQFF; cdr3_nt: TGCAGTGCTCCAAGCAACAATGAGCAGTTCTTC
clone_size: -; d_call: -; j_call: TRBJ1-1; v_call: TRBV5-6; cdr3_aa: CASSPGVTMNTEAFF; cdr3_nt: TGTGCCAGCAGCCCAGGGGTTACCATGAACACTGAAGCTTTCTTT
clone_size: -; d_call: TRBD2; j_call: TRBJ2-5; v_call: TRBV28; cdr3_aa: CASSPSTSGLEKETQYF; cdr3_nt: TGTGCCAGCAGTCCCTCAACTTCCGGACTAGAGAAAGAGACCCAGTACTTC
clone_size: -; d_call: -; j_call: TRBJ2-6; v_call: TRBV4-3; cdr3_aa: CASSQPKQGSGANVLTF; cdr3_nt: TGCGCCAGCAGCCAGCCCAAACAGGGCTCTGGGGCCAACGTCCTGACTTTC
clone_size: -; d_call: -; j_call: TRBJ2-3; v_call: TRBV2; cdr3_aa: CASNRTAFNTDTQYF; cdr3_nt: TGTGCCAGCAATCGGACAGCCTTTAACACAGATACGCAGTATTTT
clone_size: -; d_call: -; j_call: TRBJ1-2; v_call: TRBV7-2; cdr3_aa: CASSLDSYWGINYGYTF; cdr3_nt: TGTGCCAGCAGCTTAGACTCGTACTGGGGCATTAACTATGGCTACACCTTC
clone_size: -; d_call: -; j_call: TRBJ1-2; v_call: TRBV14; cdr3_aa: CASSQGAGGYTF; cdr3_nt: TGTGCCAGCAGCCAAGGTGCGGGTGGCTACACCTTC
clone_size: -; d_call: TRBD2; j_call: TRBJ2-1; v_call: TRBV5-1; cdr3_aa: CASSLAGPGLPPYNEQFF; cdr3_nt: TGCGCCAGCAGCTTGGCGGGTCCGGGACTACCCCCATACAATGAGCAGTTCTTC
clone_size: -; d_call: TRBD1; j_call: TRBJ2-5; v_call: TRBV6-5; cdr3_aa: CASSGTGDQQETQYF; cdr3_nt: TGTGCCAGCAGTGGGACAGGGGATCAGCAAGAGACCCAGTACTTC
clone_size: -; d_call: -; j_call: TRBJ1-4; v_call: TRBV5-6; cdr3_aa: CASSRSSGHRGNEKLFF; cdr3_nt: TGTGCCAGCAGCCGGTCAAGCGGCCACAGAGGTAATGAAAAACTGTTTTTT
clone_size: -; d_call: -; j_call: TRBJ1-1; v_call: TRBV28; cdr3_aa: CASSFGRVATEAFF; cdr3_nt: TGTGCCAGCAGTTTCGGCAGGGTCGCGACTGAAGCTTTCTTT
clone_size: few; d_call: TRBD2; j_call: TRBJ2-2; v_call: TRBV7-2; cdr3_aa: CASSLFGGGPGGELFF; cdr3_nt: TGTGCCAGCAGCTTATTTGGCGGGGGGCCCGGCGGGGAGCTGTTTTTT
clone_size: -; d_call: TRBD1; j_call: TRBJ2-3; v_call: TRBV2; cdr3_aa: CASRWTGTDTQYF; cdr3_nt: TGTGCCAGCAGGTGGACAGGGACAGATACGCAGTATTTT
clone_size: -; d_call: TRBD2; j_call: TRBJ2-7; v_call: TRBV14; cdr3_aa: CASSPTSGGSYEQYF; cdr3_nt: TGTGCCAGCAGCCCCACTAGCGGGGGGTCCTACGAGCAGTACTTC
clone_size: -; d_call: TRBD1; j_call: TRBJ1-2; v_call: TRBV28; cdr3_aa: CASSVTGTANYGYTF; cdr3_nt: TGTGCCAGCAGTGTAACCGGGACAGCAAACTATGGCTACACCTTC
clone_size: once; d_call: -; j_call: TRBJ2-1; v_call: TRBV4-3; cdr3_aa: CASSQDGGQRLSCINEQFF; cdr3_nt: TGCGCCAGCAGCCAAGATGGGGGCCAGCGCCTCTCCTGTATCAATGAGCAGTTCTTC
clone_size: -; d_call: TRBD2; j_call: TRBJ2-5; v_call: TRBV4-1; cdr3_aa: CASSQEGKAGGGETQYF; cdr3_nt: TGCGCCAGCAGCCAAGAAGGAAAAGCGGGAGGGGGGGAGACCCAGTACTTC
clone_size: few; d_call: TRBD2; j_call: TRBJ2-7; v_call: TRBV30; cdr3_aa: CALNGTSGPGSYEQYF; cdr3_nt: TGTGCCCTGAATGGAACTAGCGGGCCGGGGAGCTACGAGCAGTACTTC
clone_size: -; d_call: -; j_call: TRBJ1-6; v_call: TRBV6-1; cdr3_aa: CASSHRSPPLHF; cdr3_nt: TGTGCCAGCAGTCACAGAAGCCCACCCCTCCACTTT
clone_size: few; d_call: TRBD1; j_call: TRBJ2-1; v_call: TRBV7-6; cdr3_aa: CASSLATGNSSYNEQFF; cdr3_nt: TGTGCCAGCAGCTTAGCGACAGGGAACAGCTCCTACAATGAGCAGTTCTTC
clone_size: -; d_call: TRBD2; j_call: TRBJ2-7; v_call: TRBV27; cdr3_aa: CASSSLANYEQYF; cdr3_nt: TGTGCCAGCAGTTCACTAGCGAATTACGAGCAGTACTTC
clone_size: -; d_call: TRBD1; j_call: TRBJ2-7; v_call: TRBV5-5; cdr3_aa: CASSSDRSSYEQYF; cdr3_nt: TGTGCCAGCAGCTCGGACAGGAGCTCCTACGAGCAGTACTTC
clone_size: -; d_call: -; j_call: TRBJ1-5; v_call: TRBV30; cdr3_aa: CAWSGRPGNQPQHF; cdr3_nt: TGTGCCTGGAGTGGAAGACCGGGGAATCAGCCCCAGCATTTT
clone_size: -; d_call: -; j_call: TRBJ1-3; v_call: TRBV6-1; cdr3_aa: CASSEAPSARTSGDTIYF; cdr3_nt: TGTGCCAGCAGTGAAGCACCTAGTGCCCGGACAAGTGGGGACACCATATATTTT
clone_size: once; d_call: -; j_call: TRBJ2-7; v_call: TRBV30; cdr3_aa: CAFGWTNWGYEQYF; cdr3_nt: TGTGCCTTCGGCTGGACAAACTGGGGCTACGAGCAGTACTTC
clone_size: -; d_call: TRBD2; j_call: TRBJ2-1; v_call: TRBV14; cdr3_aa: CASSQDSGVAGGNEQFF; cdr3_nt: TGTGCCAGCAGCCAAGATAGCGGGGTAGCGGGGGGTAATGAGCAGTTCTTC
clone_size: -; d_call: TRBD1; j_call: TRBJ1-4; v_call: TRBV5-5; cdr3_aa: CASSLEGPGQGDEKLFF; cdr3_nt: TGTGCCAGCAGCTTGGAGGGTCCGGGACAGGGTGATGAAAAACTGTTTTTT
clone_size: few; d_call: -; j_call: TRBJ2-7; v_call: TRBV6-6; cdr3_aa: CASSYSGGQSYEQYF; cdr3_nt: TGTGCCAGCAGTTACTCTGGGGGCCAGTCCTACGAGCAGTACTTC
clone_size: -; d_call: -; j_call: TRBJ1-1; v_call: TRBV7-2; cdr3_aa: CASSCDRENTEAFF; cdr3_nt: TGTGCCAGCAGCTGTGATCGGGAGAACACTGAAGCTTTCTTT
clone_size: -; d_call: TRBD1; j_call: TRBJ2-7; v_call: TRBV28; cdr3_aa: CASSPNQWDRTPVYEQYF; cdr3_nt: TGTGCCAGCAGTCCCAATCAATGGGACAGGACCCCTGTATACGAGCAGTACTTC
clone_size: -; d_call: TRBD2; j_call: TRBJ2-1; v_call: TRBV5-4; cdr3_aa: CASGSFSGGPYNEQFF; cdr3_nt: TGTGCCAGCGGAAGTTTTAGCGGGGGTCCCTACAATGAGCAGTTCTTC